This T cell receptor (beta chain) originates from a study of T-cell memory formation after mild COVID-19. Whole-study findings and limits: Later expanders leaned CD4+, whereas clones that contracted between day 15 and 85 were balanced CD4/CD8. There were some responding clones in pre-infection memory, which suggested that cross-reactive memory had joined.

The junction had 12 bases not matched to a gene; V was cut back by 4 bases and J by 10 bases. The CDR3 length is 15 residues. Germline CDR1 reads ENHRY; CDR2 reads SYGVKD. TCR alpha and TCR beta cDNA libraries carrying sample barcodes and UMIs were produced by 5'RACE using constant-segment primers. MiXCR, run by TCRdb on the 5' RACE reads, gives a single entry per CDR3 protein. The table records 450,000 to 650,000 distinct CDR3 sequences, more than 15% of them present only once. Points on this clonotype: Antigen: not known.

The rearrangement joins TRBV10-3 to TRBJ2-1; 8 positions agree with TRBD1. This TCR was recovered from an adult woman who had mild COVID-19 (a few samples of this study predate the infection). Cell type and time point are not known. Sequencing was performed on PBMCs or a T cell subset sorted from them (not recorded which). For the CDR3, the DNA is TGTGCCATCAGTGTAAGTTGGGGGACAGGAAACGAGCAGTTCTTC. Its protein is CAISVSWGTGNEQFF.